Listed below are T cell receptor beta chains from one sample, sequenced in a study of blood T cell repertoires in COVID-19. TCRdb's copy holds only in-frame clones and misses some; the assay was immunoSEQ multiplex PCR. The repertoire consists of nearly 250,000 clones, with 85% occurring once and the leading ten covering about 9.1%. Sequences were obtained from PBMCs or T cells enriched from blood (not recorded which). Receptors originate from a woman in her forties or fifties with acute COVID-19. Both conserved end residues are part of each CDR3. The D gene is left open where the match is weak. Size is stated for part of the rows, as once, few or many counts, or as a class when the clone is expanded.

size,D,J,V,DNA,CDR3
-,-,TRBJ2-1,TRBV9,TGTGCCAGCAGCGTAGAGGGGGTTGACATGGATGAGCAGTTCTTC,CASSVEGVDMDEQFF
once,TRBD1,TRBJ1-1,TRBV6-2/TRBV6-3,TGTGCCAGCAGTTACCAGGGGGCCGGGTGGACTGAAGCTTTCTTT,CASSYQGAGWTEAFF
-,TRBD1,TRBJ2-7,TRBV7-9,TGTGCCAGCAGCCAGACAAGCCGGACAGGGGACGAGCAGTACTTC,CASSQTSRTGDEQYF
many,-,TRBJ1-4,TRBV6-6,TGTGCCAGCAGTTACCGGGGATTCACTAATGAAAAACTGTTTTTT,CASSYRGFTNEKLFF
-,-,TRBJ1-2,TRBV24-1,TGTGCCACCAGTGATCCCCTCTATGGCTACACCTTC,CATSDPLYGYTF
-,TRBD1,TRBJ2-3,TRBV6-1,TGTGCCAGCAGTGAAGGGAGGGACAGGGGCGGGCGGCAGTATTTT,CASSEGRDRGGRQYF
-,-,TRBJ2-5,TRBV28,TGTGCCAGCAGTCCCACAGGGCGCCCCCAAGAGACCCAGTACTTC,CASSPTGRPQETQYF
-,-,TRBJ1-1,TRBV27,TGTGCCAGCAACTACAGGGTCGGAACTGAAGCTTTCTTT,CASNYRVGTEAFF
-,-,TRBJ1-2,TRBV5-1,TGCGCCAGCAGCATTACCGGGTCCTATGGCTACACCTTC,CASSITGSYGYTF
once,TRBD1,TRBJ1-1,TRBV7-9,TGTGCCAGCAGCCCGCAACAGGGGTTGGGCACTGAAGCTTTCTTT,CASSPQQGLGTEAFF
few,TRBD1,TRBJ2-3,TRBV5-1,TGCGCCAGTACAGGACAGGGAAATTTAGCGGATACGCAGTATTTT,CASTGQGNLADTQYF
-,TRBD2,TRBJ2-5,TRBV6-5,TGTGCCAGCAGTTATGGGGAGGGACAAGAGACCCAGTACTTC,CASSYGEGQETQYF
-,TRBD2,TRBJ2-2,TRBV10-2,TGCGCCAGCACCCGACCTAGCGGGGGGGCCTCAGGGGAGCTGTTTTTT,CASTRPSGGASGELFF
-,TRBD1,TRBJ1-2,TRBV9,TGTGCCAGCAGCGTAGGACAGGGGGCCTATGGCTACACCTTC,CASSVGQGAYGYTF
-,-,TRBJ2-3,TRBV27,TGTGCCAGCAGTCGCGGACAGCTCACAGATACGCAGTATTTT,CASSRGQLTDTQYF
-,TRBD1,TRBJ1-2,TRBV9,TGTGCCAGCAGCGTAGTATCGCTGGGACAGGAAAACTATGGCTACACCTTC,CASSVVSLGQENYGYTF
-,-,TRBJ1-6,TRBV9,TGTGCCAGCAGCCCTGTTATAAATTCACCCCTCCACTTT,CASSPVINSPLHF
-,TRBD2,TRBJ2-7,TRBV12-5,TGTGCTAGTGGTTTGGTACGCCCCAGCGGGGTTGACTACGAGCAGTACTTC,CASGLVRPSGVDYEQYF
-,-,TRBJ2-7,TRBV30,TGTGCCTGGAGTACAGGGTACGAGCAGTACTTC,CAWSTGYEQYF
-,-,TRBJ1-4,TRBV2,TGTGCCAGCAGTGAAGTTCAGTACAATCTGTTTTTT,CASSEVQYNLFF
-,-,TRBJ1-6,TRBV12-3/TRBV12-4,TGTGCCAGCACCTCGGAGCATTCACCCCTCCACTTT,CASTSEHSPLHF
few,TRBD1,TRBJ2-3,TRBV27,TGTGCCAGCAGTTGGGACAGGCTAAGCACAGATACGCAGTATTTT,CASSWDRLSTDTQYF
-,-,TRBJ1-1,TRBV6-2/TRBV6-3,TGTGCCAGCAGCAAGACTTCACGCACTGAAGCTTTCTTT,CASSKTSRTEAFF
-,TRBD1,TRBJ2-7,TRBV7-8,TGTGCCAGCAGCACGGACAGGGGCCCCAACGAGCAGTACTTC,CASSTDRGPNEQYF
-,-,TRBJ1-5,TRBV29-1,TGCAGCAGTATCGGCGGGGGGCGGAGGGGCAATCAGCCCCAGCATTTT,CSSIGGGRRGNQPQHF
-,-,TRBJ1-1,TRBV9,TGTGCCAGCAGCGTAGGTGTGAGTCAGAACACTGAAGCTTTCTTT,CASSVGVSQNTEAFF
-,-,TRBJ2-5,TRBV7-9,TGTGCCAGCAGTTATGGGGGACTGCAAGAGACCCAGTACTTC,CASSYGGLQETQYF
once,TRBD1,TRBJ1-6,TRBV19,TGTGCCAGTAGTATGGGGGGACAGGGTACTTCACCCCTCCACTTT,CASSMGGQGTSPLHF
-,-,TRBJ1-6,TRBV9,TGTGCCAGCAGCGTAAAGGAGGGATGGAATTCACCCCTCCACTTT,CASSVKEGWNSPLHF
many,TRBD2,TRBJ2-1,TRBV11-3,TGTGCCAGCAGCCTAGGGAGACCTGGGGTAGCGGGGATCGAAAACAATGAGCAGTTCTTC,CASSLGRPGVAGIENNEQFF
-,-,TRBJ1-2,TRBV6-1,TGTGCCAGCAGTGAAGCGGGAGAAGCTTATGGCTACACCTTC,CASSEAGEAYGYTF
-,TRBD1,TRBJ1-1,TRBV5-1,TGCGCCAGCAGCTTGGCTATGCCGGGACAGGGAATGAACACTGAAGCTTTCTTT,CASSLAMPGQGMNTEAFF
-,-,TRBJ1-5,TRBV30,TGTGCCTTGATGACAGATAGCAATCAGCCCCAGCATTTT,CALMTDSNQPQHF
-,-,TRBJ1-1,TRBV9,TGTGCCAGCAGCGCCCGTGCGGGGTCGGCCACTGAAGCTTTCTTT,CASSARAGSATEAFF
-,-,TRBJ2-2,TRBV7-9,TGTGCCAGCAGCCTCCTGAGGGGGGAGCTGTTTTTT,CASSLLRGELFF
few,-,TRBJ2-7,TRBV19,TGTGCCAGTAGTATAGAGGACAGTTACGAGCAGTACTTC,CASSIEDSYEQYF
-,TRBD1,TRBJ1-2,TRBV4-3,TGCGCCAGCAGCCAACCGGATTCACAGGGGGTTGGGGGCTACACCTTC,CASSQPDSQGVGGYTF
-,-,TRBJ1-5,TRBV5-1,TGCGCCAGCAGCTTGGTCCCGGGACTTAATCAGCCCCAGCATTTT,CASSLVPGLNQPQHF
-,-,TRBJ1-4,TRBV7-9,TGTGCCAGCAGCTTAGGGGACTCAACTAATGAAAAACTGTTTTTT,CASSLGDSTNEKLFF
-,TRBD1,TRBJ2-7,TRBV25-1,TGTGCCAGCAGCCGGGACAGATTCTCCTACGAGCAGTACTTC,CASSRDRFSYEQYF
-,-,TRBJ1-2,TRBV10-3,TGTGCCATCAGTGACCCGGGACAAGGGCTCTATGGCTACACCTTC,CAISDPGQGLYGYTF
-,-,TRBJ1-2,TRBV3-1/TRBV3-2,TGTGCCAGCAGCCTGAGCAGGGGAAGTGGCTACACCTTC,CASSLSRGSGYTF
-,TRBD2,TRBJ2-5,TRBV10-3,TGTGCCATCAGTGAATTAGCGGGCGTAGGAGAGACCCAGTACTTC,CAISELAGVGETQYF
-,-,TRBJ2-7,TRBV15,TGTGCCACCAGCAGCTCTTACTCCTACGAGCAGTACTTC,CATSSSYSYEQYF
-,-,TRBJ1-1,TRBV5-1,TGCGCCAGCAGCTTGCAGAACCCAGGGGACACTGAAGCTTTCTTT,CASSLQNPGDTEAFF
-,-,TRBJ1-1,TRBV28,TGTGCCAGCAGTGCCCAAGTCGTCGGGACTGAAGCTTTCTTT,CASSAQVVGTEAFF
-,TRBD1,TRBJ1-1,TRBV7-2,TGTGCCAGCAGCACGACAGGGGTGAACACTGAAGCTTTCTTT,CASSTTGVNTEAFF
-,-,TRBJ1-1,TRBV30,TGTGCCTGGAACAGGAAGGACACTGAAGCTTTCTTT,CAWNRKDTEAFF
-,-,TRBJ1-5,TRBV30,TGTGCCTGGAGTTTATCGAGCAATCAGCCCCAGCATTTT,CAWSLSSNQPQHF
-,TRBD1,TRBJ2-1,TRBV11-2,TGTGCCAGCAGCTTAGAGGCCTTACAGGGGGCTCATAATGAGCAGTTCTTC,CASSLEALQGAHNEQFF
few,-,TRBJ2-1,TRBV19,TGTGCCAGTAGTAGGAAGTCGGATGGGGGCCGAGAGCAGTTCTTC,CASSRKSDGGREQFF